Described below is a single TCR beta chain sequence and its context. In Seattle, patients joined the study during active infection and were tracked longitudinally. From germline, CDR1 is SEHNR and CDR2 FQNEAQ (reference sequence). This CDR3 has 14 amino acids. V lost 5 bases, J lost 2 bases, and 10 bases lay in between. The entry originates in a study of blood T cell repertoires in COVID-19. Overall study: Nucleic acid was either cDNA or gDNA, and it came from T cells, B-cell-depleted T cells, or PBMCs.

Clones were read by immunoSEQ multiplex PCR, and TCRdb kept only the in-frame ones, dropping some. The sample includes some 300,000 clones, 80% to 90% of them seen just once. This sequence was found in a woman between 45 and 60 years old with COVID-19, enrolled during active disease. The specimen sequenced was peripheral blood. V and J are TRBV7-9 and TRBJ2-4; D is undetermined. Here the CDR3 reads CASSPLASKNIQYF. Written as DNA, the CDR3 is TGTGCCAGCAGCCCTCTGGCCTCCAAAAACATTCAGTACTTC.